The sequence of this T cell receptor beta chain was determined in a study of T cells in localized non-small cell lung cancer. Study-level findings and limits: Heterogeneity is still possible, as just one tumor region was sequenced. Elevated circulating T cell density in blood was associated with longer overall survival.

Libraries were prepared by immunoSEQ multiplex PCR; TCRdb keeps only in-frame clonotypes and omits some of them. The sample has around 15,000 clones, 85% to 90% seen once. About this clone itself: Its antigen remains unidentified.

V lost 2 bases and J lost 0; bases outside the gene matches: 5. CDR3 length equals 16 residues. CDR1 is SGHNT and CDR2 is YYREEE in the germline V gene (reference sequence). The receptor's source is a woman aged 35-75 years with stage I lung adenocarcinoma. The chain recombines TRBV5-4 with TRBJ2-3, with 8 bases that match TRBD2. Sequenced material: peripheral blood, taken before any cancer treatment. The CDR3 coding sequence is TGTGCCAGCAGCTTTACGCGGGGGGCCAGCACAGATACGCAGTATTTT. Translating gives CASSFTRGASTDTQYF.